A selection of T cell receptor beta chains follows, all from one sample in a study of blood T cell repertoires in COVID-19. Data came from immunoSEQ multiplex PCR; TCRdb stores just in-frame clones and leaves some out. The sample holds about 180,000 clones; around 90% are singletons and the top ten take around 1.5%. The sequenced sample consisted of peripheral blood. The receptor set was obtained from a woman aged 45-59 years with acute or convalescent COVID-19. Both conserved end residues are part of each CDR3. A D gene is named only where the DNA matches it firmly. Rows give clone size only sometimes, using once, few, many, or a class for an expanded clone.

J: TRBJ2-5
D: .
V: TRBV9
size: .
CDR3: CASSVGGEETQYF
DNA: TGTGCCAGCAGCGTAGGGGGGGAAGAGACCCAGTACTTC

J: TRBJ2-5
D: TRBD1
V: TRBV15
size: .
CDR3: CATSRFFQGAGETQYF
DNA: TGTGCCACCAGCAGGTTCTTTCAGGGGGCCGGAGAGACCCAGTACTTC

J: TRBJ2-7
D: .
V: TRBV27
size: .
CDR3: CASRNTGSGEQYF
DNA: TGTGCCAGCAGAAATACAGGGAGTGGCGAGCAGTACTTC

J: TRBJ2-1
D: .
V: TRBV30
size: .
CDR3: CAWSVLGGVGGNEQFF
DNA: TGTGCCTGGAGTGTACTGGGGGGAGTGGGCGGGAATGAGCAGTTCTTC

J: TRBJ2-5
D: TRBD2
V: TRBV6-5
size: .
CDR3: CAGTVSGVETQYF
DNA: TGTGCCGGAACCGTTAGCGGGGTAGAGACCCAGTACTTC

J: TRBJ2-2
D: .
V: TRBV14
size: .
CDR3: CASSLLAGELFF
DNA: TGTGCCAGCAGTCTACTAGCCGGGGAGCTGTTTTTT

J: TRBJ1-6
D: .
V: TRBV6-5
size: few
CDR3: CASRKDGPLHF
DNA: TGTGCCAGCAGGAAAGACGGGCCCCTCCACTTT

J: TRBJ1-2
D: TRBD1
V: TRBV7-9
size: .
CDR3: CASSHPGQGRGGYTF
DNA: TGTGCCAGCAGCCACCCGGGACAGGGGAGAGGTGGCTACACCTTC

J: TRBJ1-1
D: TRBD1
V: TRBV30
size: few
CDR3: CAWRKGDRGREAFF
DNA: TGTGCCTGGAGGAAAGGGGACAGGGGGCGTGAAGCTTTCTTT

J: TRBJ2-1
D: .
V: TRBV18
size: once
CDR3: CADQREIYDNEQFF
DNA: TGTGCAGATCAAAGGGAGATCTACGACAATGAGCAGTTCTTC

J: TRBJ1-1
D: .
V: TRBV7-2
size: .
CDR3: CASSLSGFPEAFF
DNA: TGTGCCAGCAGCTTATCGGGGTTCCCTGAAGCTTTCTTT

J: TRBJ2-3
D: .
V: TRBV9
size: .
CDR3: CASSARDNTDTQYF
DNA: TGTGCCAGCAGCGCCCGGGACAACACAGATACGCAGTATTTT

J: TRBJ1-3
D: .
V: TRBV7-2
size: .
CDR3: CASSSQGWGNTIYF
DNA: TGTGCCAGCAGCTCACAGGGTTGGGGAAACACCATATATTTT

J: TRBJ1-1
D: .
V: TRBV19
size: .
CDR3: CASSITGLDTEAFF
DNA: TGTGCCAGTAGTATAACAGGCTTGGACACTGAAGCTTTCTTT

J: TRBJ2-3
D: TRBD1
V: TRBV27
size: .
CDR3: CASSSDRGQEDTQYF
DNA: TGTGCCAGCAGTTCCGACAGGGGGCAGGAAGATACGCAGTATTTT

J: TRBJ1-2
D: .
V: TRBV4-1
size: .
CDR3: CASSQDSHRDYGYTF
DNA: TGCGCCAGCAGCCAAGATTCGCACAGAGACTATGGCTACACCTTC

J: TRBJ1-4
D: TRBD1
V: TRBV5-1
size: .
CDR3: CASSLTGGRGEKLFF
DNA: TGCGCCAGCAGTCTAACAGGGGGCCGGGGAGAAAAACTGTTTTTT

J: TRBJ2-7
D: .
V: TRBV11-2
size: .
CDR3: CASSLVLADYEQYF
DNA: TGTGCCAGCAGCTTAGTTTTGGCAGATTACGAGCAGTACTTC

J: TRBJ2-1
D: TRBD1
V: TRBV29-1
size: .
CDR3: CSAGQGNEQFF
DNA: TGCAGCGCCGGACAGGGGAATGAGCAGTTCTTC

J: TRBJ1-5
D: .
V: TRBV7-8
size: few
CDR3: CASSLEGASSNQPQHF
DNA: TGTGCCAGCAGCTTAGAGGGAGCCTCGAGCAATCAGCCCCAGCATTTT

J: TRBJ1-4
D: TRBD1
V: TRBV7-2
size: .
CDR3: CASSSDRAVKLFF
DNA: TGTGCCAGCAGCTCCGACAGGGCTGTAAAACTGTTTTTT

J: TRBJ1-2
D: TRBD1
V: TRBV5-8
size: .
CDR3: CASSRTRTGPNYGYTF
DNA: TGTGCCAGCAGCCGAACCCGGACAGGGCCTAACTATGGCTACACCTTC

J: TRBJ2-7
D: .
V: TRBV7-6
size: .
CDR3: CASSLEGTPYEQYF
DNA: TGTGCCAGCAGCTTAGAAGGGACACCCTACGAGCAGTACTTC

J: TRBJ1-2
D: .
V: TRBV19
size: .
CDR3: CASTISRGLMGDYGYTF
DNA: TGTGCCAGTACTATAAGTAGGGGACTTATGGGGGACTATGGCTACACCTTC

J: TRBJ1-1
D: .
V: TRBV6-1
size: .
CDR3: CASKRGEGPNTEAFF
DNA: TGTGCCAGTAAGAGAGGGGAGGGACCCAACACTGAAGCTTTCTTT

J: TRBJ2-2
D: .
V: TRBV3-1/TRBV3-2
size: .
CDR3: CASSPSPGELFF
DNA: TGTGCCAGCAGCCCCTCCCCCGGGGAGCTGTTTTTT